Described below is a single T cell receptor beta chain sequence and its context. What this receptor recognizes is not known. Base-call qualities are not available, and no considerably larger clone is one nucleotide away. The germline V gene sets CDR1 to SGDLS and CDR2 to YYNGEE. V lost 0 bases and J lost 13 bases, and the count of bases not matched to a germline gene is 11. The CDR3 covers 16 residues, taking in both the cysteine and the phenylalanine. Only the CDR3 region is kept as DNA, spanning 48 bases read in frame from base 1. The data were produced on an Illumina HiSeq 2500. Quantitative 5'-RACE with molecular barcodes was the method used to prepare the TCR beta libraries. Concerning the study's data processing: A new computational method, built on a probabilistic model of VDJ rearrangement, was used to identify disease-linked TCR variants. TCRdb itself trimmed the public reads at Q25 with fastp, ran MiXCR and retained productive beta chains. Entries are consolidated by CDR3 protein sequence, retaining the most common genes and DNA. TCRdb, not the authors, supplied the V and J calls. The sample table holds 750,000 to 850,000 distinct CDR3 sequences, of which about 10% were seen once. The ten largest clonotypes hold 0.51% of the sample.

The data are from a study of CD8 T cells in ankylosing spondylitis (TCRdb year 2017). General notes on the study: The study profiled T cell receptor beta repertoires in healthy donors and ankylosing spondylitis patients to find disease-linked TCR variants. Peripheral blood was sampled, and synovial fluid was additionally collected from ankylosing spondylitis patients. The full study cohort was made up of 25 ankylosing spondylitis patients and 108 healthy donors.

Broader findings and caveats from the paper: A TCR beta motif of fewer than 10 highly homologous amino acid variants appeared characteristic of blood from ankylosing spondylitis patients. Some of the motif variants had been reported before in the synovial fluid and blood of reactive arthritis patients, a finding that suggests common disease-initiation mechanisms. The disease-linked clones showed a CD8+ phenotype and occurred at relatively low frequencies in peripheral blood. Significant enrichment of the disease-linked clones was reported in matched synovial fluid samples from ankylosing spondylitis patients.

The TCR was taken from a male donor with ankylosing spondylitis. The sequenced material came from blood, either unsorted or a sorted T cell fraction (not recorded which). The rearrangement joined TRBV9 to TRBJ1-6, and TRBD1 matches 9 of the central bases. The DNA reads as follows: TGTGCCAGCAGCGTAGGAAGCGGACAGGGGATGACCCCCCTCCACTTT. Its coded protein is CASSVGSGQGMTPLHF.